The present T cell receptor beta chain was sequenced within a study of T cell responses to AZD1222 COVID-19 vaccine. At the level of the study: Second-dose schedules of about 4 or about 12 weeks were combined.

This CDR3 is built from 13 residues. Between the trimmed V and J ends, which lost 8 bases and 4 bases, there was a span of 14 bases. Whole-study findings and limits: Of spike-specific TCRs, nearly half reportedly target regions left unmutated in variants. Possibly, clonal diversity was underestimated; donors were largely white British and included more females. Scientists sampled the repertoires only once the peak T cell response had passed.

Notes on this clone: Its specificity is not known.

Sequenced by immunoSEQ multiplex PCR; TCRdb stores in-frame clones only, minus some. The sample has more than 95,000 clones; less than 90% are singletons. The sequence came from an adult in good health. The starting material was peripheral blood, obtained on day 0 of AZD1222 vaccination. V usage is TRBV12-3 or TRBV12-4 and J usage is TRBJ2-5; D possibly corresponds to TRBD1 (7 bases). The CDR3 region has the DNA TGTGCCAGCCGGAGGGGGCGGGCAGAGACCCAGTACTTC. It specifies CASRRGRAETQYF.